The next 5 T cell receptor beta chains were all read from a single sample in a study of cytomegalovirus exposure and HLA in healthy donors. In the PCR, 60 Vbeta and 13 Jbeta primers were used. Only in-frame clones appear in the TCRdb table, and some are missing; sequencing was by immunoSEQ multiplex PCR. The table lists some 170,000 clones, 75% to 85% of them singletons. Sequencing used PBMCs. All receptors derive from a woman aged 18-35 years in good health and CMV-seronegative.

The chain recombines TRBV6-1 with TRBJ1-1, with a tentative D call TRBD1 (6 bases). The CDR3 sequence is 14 residues long. The germline V gene encodes CDR1 MNHNS and CDR2 SASEGT. V was clipped by 11 bases and J by 0 bases, with 16 bases between them. The CDR3 region is CALNLGHMNTEAFF. DNA for the CDR3: TGTGCCCTTAATCTGGGACACATGAACACTGAAGCTTTCTTT.

This clone was observed a handful of times. The chain joins TRBV4-1 to TRBJ1-2; 8 positions agree with TRBD1. Per the germline V gene, CDR1 is MGHRA and CDR2 is YSYEKL. The junction had 5 bases not matched to a gene; V was cut back by 3 bases and J by 5 bases. The CDR3 is made up of 14 amino acids. CDR3: CASSHPDRGYGYTF. The CDR3 nucleotides read TGCGCCAGCAGCCATCCCGACAGGGGTTATGGCTACACCTTC.

There are a few counts of this clone. The rearrangement joins TRBV9 to TRBJ1-4; D is possibly TRBD1 (6 bases). The CDR3 loop spans 15 amino acids. V was pared by 4 bases and J by 4 bases, with 14 bases between. Germline-derived CDR1 and CDR2 are SGDLS and YYNGEE. CDR3 DNA sequence: TGTGCCAGCAGCTCCGGGGGGCATGGTAATGAAAAACTGTTTTTT. Translation: CASSSGGHGNEKLFF.

The chain combines TRBV7-3 with TRBJ1-1, with D possibly being TRBD1 (6 bases). CDR1 and CDR2 from the germline V gene are SGHTA and FQGTGA. CDR3 length: 16 amino acids. Deletions cut 2 bases from V and 0 bases from J, with 13 bases between. CDR3 protein: CASSLSRDIMNTEAFF. The CDR3 DNA reads TGTGCCAGCAGCTTATCGAGGGACATCATGAACACTGAAGCTTTCTTT.

This chain connects TRBV7-8 to TRBJ2-2, with a tentative D call TRBD1 (6 bases). This CDR3 is 19 amino acids long. V lost 5 bases and J 3 bases, leaving 25 bases between the germline ends. Germline loops: CDR1 SGHVS, CDR2 FQNEAQ. The CDR3 loop reads CASSKITTSPRQDTGELFF. The CDR3 DNA reads as TGTGCCAGCAGCAAAATTACAACATCACCTCGACAGGACACCGGGGAGCTGTTTTTT.